This TCR beta chain was documented in a study of vaccination effects on CD4 cells after COVID-19. A remark on this clone: Antigen unknown.

Trimming took 5 bases from V and 7 from J, leaving 11 bases between them. The CDR3 consists of 11 residues. Germline assignment: CDR1 DFQATT and CDR2 SNEGSKA (reference sequence). The table came from immunoSEQ multiplex PCR; TCRdb's copy has only in-frame clones and leaves some out. The sample carries tens of thousands of clones, about 67% recorded once. A roughly 10-day culture period preceded the isolation of CD4+ T cells. Subjects were given two BNT162b2 or mRNA-1273 vaccine doses. This sequence originates from a human donor who received a COVID-19 vaccine. The chain is built from TRBV20-1 and TRBJ1-2; D gene unclear. Sequenced here: CD4+ T cells from PBMCs cultured without peptide, sampled after COVID-19 vaccination. CDR3 nucleotides: TGCAGTGCTCCCCTCTTTCCTGGCTACACCTTC. Translation gives CSAPLFPGYTF.